This T cell receptor (beta chain) was observed in a study of T cells in Graves' hyperthyroidism and ophthalmopathy. Overall study findings and caveats: Most thyroid clonotypes expanded above 0.001 appeared in blood too. With a median lead of around 5.9 months before onset, the model predicted ophthalmopathy.

RNA transcripts were the template for amplifying TCR beta CDR3 regions. The TCR CDR3 first-round RT-PCR relied on the HTBI primer set. TCRdb analysed the multiplex PCR reads with MiXCR anew, one entry per CDR3 protein. The sample comprises approximately 530,000 distinct CDR3 sequences, 20% of which are singletons, and 47% rests with the top ten. This clonotype was picked up a small number of times. Antigen specificity is unknown. V trimming: 5 bases; J trimming: 7 bases; junction bases outside the gene matches: 6. The CDR3 is 15 amino acids. Per germline, CDR1 SGHNT and CDR2 YENEEA. Material for sequencing was blood. The source of this sequence is a man aged 35 to 55 with Graves' ophthalmopathy. The V gene is TRBV11-3, the J gene TRBJ2-2; 11 bases map to TRBD1. Here the CDR3 DNA reads TGTGCCAGCAGCCCTCGGACAGGGGGCGGCGGGGAGCTGTTTTTT. It translates to CASSPRTGGGGELFF.